These T cell receptor beta chains were read from a single sample in a study of T cell changes during pregnancy in multiple sclerosis. The assay was immunoSEQ multiplex PCR, and TCRdb's table has in-frame clones only and misses some. The sample lists 85,000 to 100,000 clones; roughly 90% were seen once. The material sequenced was peripheral blood, taken in the first trimester of pregnancy. All receptors come from a female donor with multiple sclerosis, enrolled in a pregnancy study. The CDR3 runs from the conserved cysteine through the conserved F or W. The order of the fields is D gene, J gene, V gene, clone size, CDR3 DNA, CDR3 protein. The D gene is left open where the match is weak. Where a row states a size, it is once, few, many or the class of an expanded clone; other rows omit it.

d_gene: TRBD2; j_gene: TRBJ2-7; v_gene: TRBV6-1; abundance: NA; CDR3nt: TGTGCCAGCAGTGTGTTGACTAGCGGGAGCTACGAGCAGTACTTC; CDR3aa: CASSVLTSGSYEQYF
d_gene: NA; j_gene: TRBJ1-4; v_gene: TRBV5-1; abundance: NA; CDR3nt: TGCGCCAGCCGGAAGACAGGATCCAGAGATGAAAAACTGTTTTTT; CDR3aa: CASRKTGSRDEKLFF
d_gene: TRBD2; j_gene: TRBJ2-1; v_gene: TRBV7-3; abundance: NA; CDR3nt: TGTGCCAGCAGCTTAGGGCCGGGAGGTGGCTACAATGAGCAGTTCTTC; CDR3aa: CASSLGPGGGYNEQFF
d_gene: NA; j_gene: TRBJ1-2; v_gene: TRBV19; abundance: NA; CDR3nt: TGTGCCAGTAGTATCGGGGGGGCGAACTATGGCTACACCTTC; CDR3aa: CASSIGGANYGYTF
d_gene: NA; j_gene: TRBJ1-2; v_gene: TRBV27; abundance: once; CDR3nt: TGTGCCAGCAGTTTATCGGGCAGTAACTATGGCTACACCTTC; CDR3aa: CASSLSGSNYGYTF
d_gene: NA; j_gene: TRBJ2-1; v_gene: TRBV4-1; abundance: NA; CDR3nt: TGCGCCAGCAGCCAAGTCTCGCGCGAGCAGTTCTTC; CDR3aa: CASSQVSREQFF
d_gene: TRBD1; j_gene: TRBJ2-1; v_gene: TRBV6-5; abundance: NA; CDR3nt: TGTGCCAGCAGTTTCCGAGACAGGGAGTTTAGGGGTGAGCAGTTCTTC; CDR3aa: CASSFRDREFRGEQFF
d_gene: NA; j_gene: TRBJ2-7; v_gene: TRBV20-1; abundance: once; CDR3nt: TGCAGTGCTAGAGATACCCGGGAGCAGTACTTC; CDR3aa: CSARDTREQYF
d_gene: TRBD2; j_gene: TRBJ2-1; v_gene: TRBV27; abundance: NA; CDR3nt: TGTGCCAGCAGTTCTTTCTGGGCGGGAGGGTCTGATGAGCAGTTCTTC; CDR3aa: CASSSFWAGGSDEQFF
d_gene: NA; j_gene: TRBJ1-5; v_gene: TRBV29-1; abundance: NA; CDR3nt: TGCAGCGTTGTCGGGGGCAATCAGCCCCAGCATTTT; CDR3aa: CSVVGGNQPQHF
d_gene: NA; j_gene: TRBJ2-5; v_gene: TRBV5-1; abundance: NA; CDR3nt: TGCGCCAGCAGCTCCGCTAGGGAGACCCAGTACTTC; CDR3aa: CASSSARETQYF
d_gene: TRBD1; j_gene: TRBJ1-2; v_gene: TRBV7-3; abundance: NA; CDR3nt: TGTGCCAGCAGCTTCCAGGACAGGGTAAGCTACACCTTC; CDR3aa: CASSFQDRVSYTF
d_gene: TRBD1; j_gene: TRBJ1-1; v_gene: TRBV7-8; abundance: NA; CDR3nt: TGTGCCAGCAGCTTAGCGAGGACAGGGGGGAACACTGAAGCTTTCTTT; CDR3aa: CASSLARTGGNTEAFF
d_gene: NA; j_gene: TRBJ2-2; v_gene: TRBV4-1; abundance: NA; CDR3nt: TGCGCCAGCAGCCAAGAACCAGGGGCCGGGGAGCTGTTTTTT; CDR3aa: CASSQEPGAGELFF
d_gene: NA; j_gene: TRBJ2-5; v_gene: TRBV5-1; abundance: NA; CDR3nt: TGCGCCAGCAGCGCGAGGGCGGACAGCTCCGGGGACCAGTACTTC; CDR3aa: CASSARADSSGDQYF
d_gene: TRBD2; j_gene: TRBJ2-1; v_gene: TRBV6-1; abundance: NA; CDR3nt: TGTGCCAGCAGTGAGACGGGACTAGCGGCTCGGCATGAGCAGTTCTTC; CDR3aa: CASSETGLAARHEQFF
d_gene: NA; j_gene: TRBJ2-5; v_gene: TRBV1; abundance: NA; CDR3nt: TGCACCAGCAGCCACGACGAGAGTCAGGGGGCGTCGGAGACCCAGTACTTC; CDR3aa: CTSSHDESQGASETQYF
d_gene: TRBD2; j_gene: TRBJ2-1; v_gene: TRBV18; abundance: once; CDR3nt: TGTGCCAGCTCATCAACTAGCGGGGGGGGTTCCTACAATGAGCAGTTCTTC; CDR3aa: CASSSTSGGGSYNEQFF
d_gene: NA; j_gene: TRBJ1-2; v_gene: TRBV15; abundance: NA; CDR3nt: TGTGCCACCAGCAGGAGGACAACTCTCCCTGGCTACACCTTC; CDR3aa: CATSRRTTLPGYTF
d_gene: NA; j_gene: TRBJ1-1; v_gene: TRBV5-1; abundance: NA; CDR3nt: TGCGCCAGCAGCCTGACAGGATACACTGAAGCTTTCTTT; CDR3aa: CASSLTGYTEAFF
d_gene: NA; j_gene: TRBJ2-5; v_gene: TRBV7-9; abundance: NA; CDR3nt: TGTGCCAGCAGCTTACTCTTTCTGGGGCAGGACCTGAGGGAGACCCAGTACTTC; CDR3aa: CASSLLFLGQDLRETQYF
d_gene: NA; j_gene: TRBJ2-2; v_gene: TRBV15; abundance: NA; CDR3nt: TGTGCCACCCAGGGGCTTCAGAGGGAGCTGTTTTTT; CDR3aa: CATQGLQRELFF
d_gene: TRBD1; j_gene: TRBJ2-3; v_gene: TRBV28; abundance: NA; CDR3nt: TGTGCCACCTCAGGGGGCCTCACAGATACGCAGTATTTT; CDR3aa: CATSGGLTDTQYF